These T cell receptor beta chains were read from a single sample in a study of molecular identifiers for immune sequencing clone quantification. TCRdb used MiXCR to reprocess the PCR reads, holding one entry per CDR3 protein. The sample lists approximately 550,000 distinct CDR3 sequences, about 22% occurring once. Sequencing was done on a sample of naive CD8+ T cells from blood, with Jurkat cell RNA spiked in. These receptors originate from a human donor in good health. Some libraries in this study had Jurkat cell RNA spiked in. Each CDR3 is given with its conserved first and last residue. The size field is filled for only some rows; it gives once, few, many or a size class.

j_call,clone_size,v_call,cdr3_aa
TRBJ1-5,few,TRBV5-1,CASSLIPDSNQPQHF
TRBJ2-3,few,TRBV30,CAWSAVPYTSSTDTQYF
TRBJ2-7,few,TRBV3-1,CASSGGGRYYEQYF
TRBJ2-7,many,TRBV6-2/TRBV6-3,CASSFEGGYEQYF
TRBJ1-1,.,TRBV12-3/TRBV12-4,CASTESLGVGGNTEAFF
TRBJ2-1,few,TRBV30,CAWSDRYNEQFF
TRBJ1-5,few,TRBV7-9,CASSPSWGQNQPQHF
TRBJ2-7,.,TRBV6-1,CASTAGAEHEQYF
TRBJ2-4,many,TRBV6-6,CASSYSQGVDIQYF
TRBJ2-3,many,TRBV12-3/TRBV12-4,CASGSKSTDTQYF
TRBJ2-3,.,TRBV19,CASTGTGVFADTQYF
TRBJ2-7,once,TRBV28,CASSPPRVAGRYGQYF
TRBJ2-7,many,TRBV6-5,CASSYSRPPYEQYF
TRBJ2-3,many,TRBV5-1,CASSFGSSSTDTQYF
TRBJ2-7,.,TRBV14,CASSHVRGYEQYF
TRBJ2-3,.,TRBV2,CAGSGTRVSGGVTDTQYF
TRBJ2-3,.,TRBV27,CASSFPVTSGGALPDTQYF